This TCR beta chain came from a study of T-cell reconstitution after alpha-beta-depleted transplantation in children. General observations from the study: Recipient T cells and thymic progenitors that survived were the source of the high TCRbeta diversity seen at day 60 in some patients. The origin of alpha-beta T cells about two months after transplant was reportedly several hundred expanded graft clones. A year post-transplant, T-cell counts and diversity derived mostly from newly produced T cells.

Between the trimmed V and J ends, which lost 3 bases and 7 bases, there was a span of 6 bases. Germline loops: CDR1 SGHDN, CDR2 FVKESK. The CDR3 consists of 11 residues. This clonotype was seen a handful of times. Its specificity is not known. Preparing the TCRbeta library involved the use of unique molecular identifiers. TCRdb re-called the PCR reads with MiXCR, one entry per CDR3 protein. The data show about 420,000 distinct CDR3 sequences, 15% to 20% seen once. The sequencing here drew on PBMCs, mostly from graft donor cells, taken 360 days after TCRalphabeta/CD19-depleted stem cell transplant. This sequence joins TRBV14 and TRBJ1-1; D gene ambiguous. The TCR originated in a boy younger than two who had a stem cell transplant for Wiskott-Aldrich syndrome, so the T cells may come from the graft donor. The CDR3 nucleotides are TGTGCCAGCAGCCAGTACGGTGAAGCTTTCTTT. Protein sequence: CASSQYGEAFF.